This passage covers 5 T cell receptor beta chains from one sample sequenced in a study of a mutant IDH1 vaccine in newly diagnosed glioma. Time point meaning: week 35, safety follow-up. Vaccinated patients received 300 ug of mutant IDH1 20-mer peptide per dose, with topical imiquimod. Their antigen targets remain unknown. This table comes from immunoSEQ multiplex PCR, and its TCRdb copy is limited to in-frame clones, with some not included. Here the sample spans roughly 38,000 clones, around 87% being singletons. This specimen was PBMCs, taken from a glioma patient whose treatment included an IDH1 peptide vaccine. All receptors come from a man aged 40-49 years with glioma.

The chain employs TRBV7-2 and TRBJ1-2, with D perhaps TRBD1 (5 bases). The ends were cut back, 1 base at V and 3 bases at J, with 9 bases in the middle. The CDR3 runs 14 residues. Per the germline V gene, CDR1 is SGHTA and CDR2 is FQGNSA. CDR3 DNA sequence: TGTGCCAGCAGCTTAGGGGGGGACCACTATGGCTACACCTTC. Its protein product is CASSLGGDHYGYTF. The whole variable domain, filled in from reference TRBV7-2 and TRBJ1-2, reads GAGVSQSPSNKVTEKGKDVELRCDPISGHTALYWYRQSLGQGLEFLIYFQGNSAPDKSGLPSDRFSAERTGGSVSTLTIQRTQQEDSAVYLCASSLGGDHYGYTFGSGTRLTVV.

The chain uses TRBV7-9 and TRBJ1-5, with 7 bases identical to TRBD1. CDR3 length equals 15 residues. Germline loops: CDR1 SEHNR, CDR2 FQNEAQ (reference sequence). The V segment lost 4 bases and the J segment 0 bases; nucleotides outside the gene matches: 3. The CDR3 nucleotides read TGTGCCAGCAGCTCGGGACAGAGTAGCAATCAGCCCCAGCATTTT. Its translation is CASSSGQSSNQPQHF.

The CDR3 sequence: CATSRDLASGRGDEQYF. The CDR3 bases are TGTGCCACCAGCAGAGATTTGGCTAGCGGGAGAGGCGACGAGCAGTACTTC. V is TRBV15 and J is TRBJ2-7; 10 bases match TRBD2. The germline V gene has CDR1 LNHNV and CDR2 YYDKDF (reference sequence). J gave up 5 bases and V 0 bases, and 10 bases lay outside the gene matches. There are 17 residues in the CDR3.

The chain couples TRBV14 to TRBJ1-6, with TRBD1 matching 7 bases. This CDR3 region has 16 residues. V trimming: 0 bases; J trimming: 7 bases; junction bases outside the gene matches: 6. CDR1 and CDR2 from the germline V gene are SGHDN and FVKESK. For the CDR3, the DNA is TGTGCCAGCAGCCAAGACAAGAGGGGGCCCAATTCACCCCTCCACTTT. It codes for CASSQDKRGPNSPLHF.

This chain links TRBV5-1 with TRBJ2-1, with D tentatively TRBD2 (7 bases). Germline CDR1 reads SGHRS; CDR2 reads YFSETQ. The CDR3 totals 17 residues. V was cut by 2 bases and J by 3 bases, with 18 bases left in between. This CDR3 reads CASSLSHAGAIYNEQFF. The DNA of the CDR3 is TGCGCCAGCAGCTTATCTCATGCGGGGGCGATCTACAATGAGCAGTTCTTC.